The T cell receptor (beta chain) under discussion was sequenced for a study of T cell repertoires in cytomegalovirus infection. From germline, CDR1 is MNHNS and CDR2 SASEGT. V lost 3 bases and J lost 4; bases outside the gene matches: 7. This CDR3 contains 16 residues. In TCRdb, the reads were re-called with MiXCR into one record per CDR3 protein. The table lists around 450,000 distinct CDR3 sequences, about 10% of them singletons. At least ten counts were recorded for this clonotype. This receptor was obtained from a human donor in good health (CMV status not recorded). Some clones in this sample may be carry-over from other donors' samples. V and J are TRBV6-1 and TRBJ1-5; 9 bases map to TRBD1. Sequencing was performed on PBMCs. CDR3 amino acids: CASSDYGQGTNQPQHF. In DNA, the CDR3 is TGTGCCAGCAGTGACTATGGACAGGGGACTAATCAGCCCCAGCATTTT.